This T cell receptor (beta chain) is drawn from a study of T cell responses to AZD1222 COVID-19 vaccine. Notes on the study in general: Spike-wide coverage was observed for vaccine-associated CD4 TCRs, with dominant responses at 160-218 and 743-854.

V lost 6 bases to trimming and J lost 7 bases, with 17 bases between them. This CDR3 is 13 amino acids long. Germline CDR1 reads SGHDT; CDR2 reads YYEEEE. Comment on this clone: Its antigen is as yet unknown.

Here immunoSEQ multiplex PCR was the method, and the copy in TCRdb shows in-frame clones only, minus some. The repertoire holds about 110,000 clones, with roughly 90% as singletons. The sequencing here drew on peripheral blood, taken on day 0 of AZD1222 vaccination. The TCR sequence derives from an adult in good health. This sequence joins TRBV5-6 and TRBJ2-7; D gene ambiguous. The CDR3 loop is CASTFIGWREQYF. CDR3 DNA sequence: TGTGCCAGCACCTTTATCGGGTGGAGAGAGCAGTACTTC.